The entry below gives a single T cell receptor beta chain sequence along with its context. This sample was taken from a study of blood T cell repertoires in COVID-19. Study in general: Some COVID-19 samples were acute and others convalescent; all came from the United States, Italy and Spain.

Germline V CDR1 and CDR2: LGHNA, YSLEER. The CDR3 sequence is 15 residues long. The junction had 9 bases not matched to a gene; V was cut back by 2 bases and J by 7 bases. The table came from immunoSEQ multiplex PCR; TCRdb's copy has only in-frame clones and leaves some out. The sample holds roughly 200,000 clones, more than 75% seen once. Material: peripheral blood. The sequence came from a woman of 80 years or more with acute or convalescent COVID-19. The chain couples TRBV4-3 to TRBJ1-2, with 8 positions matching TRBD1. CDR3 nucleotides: TGCGCCAGCAGCCAACAGGACAGGGTGCGGCGTGGCTACACCTTC. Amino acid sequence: CASSQQDRVRRGYTF.